What follows are 2 T cell receptor beta chains derived from one specimen sequenced in a study of OX40 agonist ivuxolimab in advanced cancers. Receptors were amplified or captured by the immunoSEQ multiplex PCR assay. In TCRdb, the immuneACCESS table is reduced to in-frame sequences with V and J assigned. These tables do not hold every clone; where another copy was compared, an unresolved V gene accounts for under half, and the others remain unexplained. Within this sample are roughly 42,000 clones, with about 90% of them counted one time only. The ten top clones hold 13% to 15% of the sample. Sequencing used CD4+ or CD8+ T cells sorted from blood, obtained in a trial of the OX40 agonist ivuxolimab. All receptors come from an adult with an advanced solid tumor such as melanoma, head and neck, liver or kidney cancer.

The V call is TRBV2, the J call TRBJ2-3; D not certain. CDR3 length: 15 residues. V lost 5 bases, J lost 2 bases, and 14 bases lay in between. CDR1 is SNHLY, CDR2 FYNNEI, per germline. Here the CDR3 reads CASSLDQPTTDTQYF. CDR3 DNA sequence: TGTGCCAGCAGTCTGGATCAGCCTACCACAGATACGCAGTATTTT.

The chain carries TRBV2 and TRBJ1-1; D might be TRBD1 (6 bases). Between the trimmed V and J ends, which lost 8 bases and 5 bases, there was a span of 12 bases. The CDR3 contains 12 residues. CDR1 SNHLY and CDR2 FYNNEI come from the germline V gene. The CDR3: CASGKGGTEAFF. CDR3 nucleotide sequence: TGTGCCAGCGGGAAGGGGGGAACTGAAGCTTTCTTT.